These 23 T cell receptor beta chains were sequenced from one sample in a study of cytomegalovirus exposure and HLA in healthy donors. Vbeta (60) and Jbeta (13) primers were used in the PCR. Sequencing used immunoSEQ multiplex PCR; TCRdb keeps in-frame clones, though not all of them. In the table there are roughly 180,000 clones, 77% of which are singletons. The source material was PBMCs. These receptors all stem from a woman in her fifties or sixties in good health and CMV-seropositive.

The chain employs TRBV5-1 and TRBJ2-3; maybe TRBD2 (6 bases). Per the germline V gene, CDR1 is SGHRS and CDR2 is YFSETQ. This CDR3 contains 14 residues. The ends were cut back, 3 bases at V and 2 bases at J, with 10 bases in the middle. CDR3 in amino acids: CASSSPGDTDTQYF. The DNA of the CDR3 is TGCGCCAGCAGCTCTCCGGGAGACACAGATACGCAGTATTTT.

This chain uses TRBV19 with TRBJ1-2; D not certain. Germline V gives CDR1 LNHDA, CDR2 SQIVND (reference sequence). CDR3 length: 14 amino acids. Trimming removed 4 bases from V and 8 bases from J, with 17 bases in between. As DNA, the CDR3 is TGTGCCAGTAGTAGCGGCGGTATTGTCAGCGGCTACACCTTC. Translated: CASSSGGIVSGYTF. The whole variable domain, filled in from reference TRBV19 and TRBJ1-2, reads DGGITQSPKYLFRKEGQNVTLSCEQNLNHDAMYWYRQDPGQGLRLIYYSQIVNDFQKGDIAEGYSVSREKKESFPLTVTSAQKNPTAFYLCASSSGGIVSGYTFGSGTRLTVV.

V and J are TRBV7-9 and TRBJ2-1; TRBD2 agrees at 14 bases. CDR3 size: 16 residues. Germline V gene data show CDR1 as SEHNR and CDR2 as FQNEAQ (reference sequence). V shed 5 bases, J shed 3 bases, and the junction held 3 bases outside the gene matches. CDR3 nucleotides: TGTGCCAGCAGCGTCGGACTAGCGGGAGGCTACAATGAGCAGTTCTTC. Translated: CASSVGLAGGYNEQFF.

The chain is built from TRBV7-9 and TRBJ1-1, with TRBD1 matching 9 bases. After removal of 1 base from V and 8 bases from J, the junction contained 8 bases not matched to a gene. The germline gives CDR1 SEHNR, CDR2 FQNEAQ (reference sequence). This CDR3 has 15 residues. CDR3 in DNA: TGTGCCAGCAGCTTAGAGCGGACAGGGGCAAGGGAAGCTTTCTTT. Amino acid sequence: CASSLERTGAREAFF.

The V and J genes are TRBV5-1 and TRBJ2-6; 7 positions match TRBD2. This CDR3 region has 19 residues. The germline gives CDR1 SGHRS, CDR2 YFSETQ. Unmatched junction bases numbered 12, after V lost 3 bases and J lost 0 bases. The CDR3 loop reads CASSSRWEGSLSGANVLTF. The CDR3 region has the DNA TGCGCCAGCAGCTCCCGGTGGGAGGGGTCTCTCTCTGGGGCCAACGTCCTGACTTTC. The full variable domain, rest sourced from reference TRBV5-1 and TRBJ2-6, is KAGVTQTPRYLIKTRGQQVTLSCSPISGHRSVSWYQQTPGQGLQFLFEYFSETQRNKGNFPGRFSGRQFSNSRSEMNVSTLELGDSALYLCASSSRWEGSLSGANVLTFGAGSRLTVL.

This chain joins TRBV19 and TRBJ1-2; 7 bases match TRBD1. Trimming cost V 5 bases and J 2 bases; bases outside gene matches: 2. CDR1 is LNHDA, CDR2 SQIVND, per germline (reference sequence). CDR3 length: 13 amino acids. The chain's CDR3 is CASSRQGNYGYTF. The CDR3 DNA reads as TGTGCCAGTAGTCGACAGGGAAACTATGGCTACACCTTC.

This clone was observed a few times. V usage is TRBV5-4 and J usage is TRBJ1-6; D ambiguous. Between the trimmed V and J ends, which lost 4 bases and 7 bases, there was a span of 9 bases. The CDR3 runs to 13 residues. CDR1 and CDR2 from the germline V gene are SGHNT and YYREEE (reference sequence). CDR3 loop: CASSPSGNSPLHF. CDR3 DNA sequence: TGTGCCAGCAGCCCGTCGGGGAATTCACCCCTCCACTTT.

The table lists this clone with a count of one. V and J are TRBV14 and TRBJ1-1; D not certain. CDR3 size: 12 residues. V was cut by 4 bases and J by 5 bases, with 8 bases left in between. Germline values: CDR1 SGHDN, CDR2 FVKESK. The CDR3 sequence is CASSRQWTEAFF. The DNA of the CDR3 is TGTGCCAGCAGCCGTCAGTGGACTGAAGCTTTCTTT.

J is TRBJ2-1 and V is TRBV6-4; D is perhaps TRBD2 (6 bases). Germline CDR1 reads MRHNA; CDR2 reads SNTAGT. The CDR3 extends over 14 amino acids. The V and J ends lost 3 bases and 9 bases respectively, with 15 bases between them. The CDR3 DNA reads TGTGCCAGCAGTGAGGACACGACCGGGGGTGAGCAGTTCTTC. The encoded protein is CASSEDTTGGEQFF.

The V call is TRBV19, the J call TRBJ2-7; TRBD2 matches at 8 bases. The germline V gene has CDR1 LNHDA and CDR2 SQIVND (reference sequence). J gave up 1 base and V 3 bases, and 2 bases lay outside the gene matches. The CDR3 runs to 14 residues. As DNA, the CDR3 is TGTGCCAGTAGTATGACTAGCGCTTCCTACGAGCAGTACTTC. Amino acids: CASSMTSASYEQYF.

V and J are TRBV7-9 and TRBJ2-7, with D unresolved. Germline lookup yields CDR1 SEHNR and CDR2 FQNEAQ (reference sequence). The V gene lost 3 bases and the J gene lost 4 bases, with 4 bases spanning the gap. CDR3 size: 11 residues. This chain's CDR3 is CASSLRYEQYF. CDR3 in DNA: TGTGCCAGCAGCTTGCGGTACGAGCAGTACTTC.

This clone was detected a few times. The chain combines TRBV28 with TRBJ1-2, with a possible D match to TRBD1 (6 bases). The V end lost 4 bases, the J end lost 4 bases, and 13 bases lay between the germline ends. Germline values: CDR1 MDHEN, CDR2 SYDVKM. The CDR3 consists of 14 residues. The CDR3 spells CASSSPGESYGYTF. CDR3 in DNA: TGTGCCAGCAGTTCCCCAGGGGAGAGCTATGGCTACACCTTC.

The chain joins TRBV18 to TRBJ1-3, with 9 bases that match TRBD1. Germline lookup yields CDR1 KGHSH and CDR2 LQKENI. Trimming at V came to 6 bases and at J to 3 bases, leaving 9 bases not matched to a gene. The CDR3 runs 16 residues. CDR3 DNA sequence: TGTGCCAGCTCTCCGACGACAGGGGGATTTGGAAACACCATATATTTT. Amino acid sequence: CASSPTTGGFGNTIYF.

The chain is built from TRBV7-2 and TRBJ1-2; TRBD1 matches 7 bases. Germline values: CDR1 SGHTA, CDR2 FQGNSA. Losses at the gene ends were 5 bases for V and 9 bases for J; bases not matched to a gene: 12. The CDR3 has 14 residues. The CDR3 region is CASSPQGTDKSYTF. CDR3 coding DNA: TGTGCCAGCAGCCCACAGGGGACAGATAAGAGCTACACCTTC.

The chain has TRBV4-3 and TRBJ1-5; D unclear. The length of the CDR3 is 15 residues. Germline-derived CDR1 and CDR2 are LGHNA and YSLEER. V was clipped by 0 bases and J by 3 bases, with 9 bases between them. CDR3 bases: TGCGCCAGCAGCCAAGATACAGCGGACAATCAGCCCCAGCATTTT. It specifies CASSQDTADNQPQHF.

This chain connects TRBV10-3 to TRBJ2-5; no clear D gene. TRBJ2-7 matches the DNA end more closely, so the J call is doubtful. The CDR3 spans 13 residues. Looked up from germline, CDR1 is ENHRY and CDR2 is SYGVKD. CDR3 in DNA: TGTGCCATCAGTGAAGATAAAGTATACGAGCAGTACTTC. Translated, it gives CAISEDKVYEQYF.

The chain employs TRBV5-6 and TRBJ2-7, with a tentative D call TRBD2 (6 bases). The CDR3 covers 12 residues. The germline CDR1 and CDR2 sequences are SGHDT and YYEEEE. V was clipped by 4 bases and J by 4 bases, with 9 bases between them. The CDR3 loop is CASSGGTYEQYF. CDR3 coding DNA: TGTGCCAGCAGCGGAGGGACGTACGAGCAGTACTTC.

The rearrangement uses TRBV9 and TRBJ2-3; D unclear. Trimming shortened V by 1 base and J by 5 bases, and 14 bases separated the two germline ends. This CDR3 is built from 15 residues. From germline, CDR1 is SGDLS and CDR2 YYNGEE. The CDR3 protein is CASSVTPLTVDTQYF. The DNA for the CDR3 is TGTGCCAGCAGCGTAACCCCTCTAACAGTAGATACGCAGTATTTT.

J is TRBJ1-5 and V is TRBV30; D might be TRBD1 (6 bases). This CDR3 is built from 13 residues. Trimming stripped 2 bases from V and 5 bases from J, with 10 bases between. Germline CDR1 is GTSNPN and CDR2 is SVGIG (reference sequence). The CDR3 DNA reads TGTGCCTGGAGTCAGGGGAGCGATCAGCCCCAGCATTTT. Its protein is CAWSQGSDQPQHF.

This clone was counted once. An end of the junction does not agree with germline; a read error may underlie this. The CDR3 protein is CASSLIPAGNSGELFF. CDR3 sequence (DNA): TGTGCCAGCAGCTTAATCCCAGCAGGGAACTCCGGGGAGCTGTTTTTT. The chain recombines TRBV7-8 with TRBJ2-2; perhaps TRBD1 as D (5 bases). The CDR3 contains 16 residues. Germline CDR1 is SGHVS and CDR2 is FQNEAQ.

Note on this clone: Germline and junction disagree at one end, which may indicate a read error. The chain uses TRBV5-6 and TRBJ2-6, with a possible D match to TRBD1 (6 bases). The CDR3 has 15 residues. Germline V CDR1 and CDR2: SGHDT, YYEEEE. CDR3 region: CASSLTGSGANGLTF. The DNA of the CDR3 is TGTGCCAGCAGCTTGACAGGGTCTGGGGCCAACGGCCTGACTTTC.

The CDR3 DNA sequence: TGTGCCAGCAGCGAAGGACTTCTCCAAGAGACCCAGTACTTC. Translated: CASSEGLLQETQYF. The chain joins TRBV21-1 to TRBJ2-5; the table's D call, TRBD2, was not checked against the DNA. TRBV21-1 is described as a pseudogene. CDR3 length: 14 amino acids.

CDR3 in DNA: TGTGCCAGCAGCCTCCGGACTAGCGGAGATACGCAGTATTTT. Translated: CASSLRTSGDTQYF. The rearrangement joins TRBV9 to TRBJ2-3; 10 nucleotides match TRBD2. Trimming removed 4 bases from V and 5 bases from J; junction bases left unmatched: 4. The CDR3 sequence is 14 residues long. Germline V gene sequence: CDR1 SGDLS, CDR2 YYNGEE.